This entry concerns a single T cell receptor (beta chain). Profiling relied on immunoSEQ multiplex PCR, and the TCRdb table lists in-frame clones only, not all of them. The repertoire holds about 79,000 clones, with 93% as singletons. This sample is drawn from a study of T cell changes during pregnancy in multiple sclerosis. This specimen consisted of peripheral blood, obtained in the second trimester of pregnancy. This sequence was found in a female donor in good health, enrolled as a control in a pregnancy study.

Here the CDR3 reads CASSGAGNNYGYTF. CDR3 bases: TGCGCCAGCAGTGGGGCGGGGAATAACTATGGCTACACCTTC. The V gene is TRBV10-2, the J gene TRBJ1-2; D not certain. CDR1 is WSHSY and CDR2 is SAAADI in the germline V gene. This CDR3 is 14 amino acids long. V was trimmed by 4 bases and J by 1 base, leaving 10 bases between them.